This T cell receptor beta chain was recorded in a study of blood T cell repertoires in COVID-19. As for the study in general: Spain, Italy and the United States supplied samples that represented acute and convalescent COVID-19. Sample material is recorded as cDNA or gDNA derived from T cells, B-cell-depleted T cells, or PBMCs.

The CDR3 spans 18 residues. Germline loops: CDR1 KGHDR, CDR2 SFDVKD. Germline trimming cut 3 bases from V and 0 bases from J; bases unmatched to any gene: 13. Original processing methods: Amplification of reference gene primers provided the estimated nucleated cell counts. Sequenced by immunoSEQ multiplex PCR; TCRdb stores in-frame clones only, minus some. The D gene and trimming were derived from the DNA, and the V and J assignments and clone size from that table. Of 150,000 to 200,000 clones in the sample, approximately 90% were seen once. This TCR derives from a woman in her fifties or sixties with acute or convalescent COVID-19. The chain combines TRBV24-1 with TRBJ2-7; 7 bases fit TRBD2. The sample was peripheral blood. The CDR3 region has the DNA TGTGCCACCAGTGATCGAACTCCACCGGGACTAATCTCCTACGAGCAGTACTTC. Its translation is CATSDRTPPGLISYEQYF.